The 25 T cell receptor beta chains given below trace back to one sample, sequenced in a study of T-cell reconstitution after alpha-beta-depleted transplantation in children. Unique molecular identifiers were built into the TCRbeta library. TCRdb reanalysed the PCR reads using MiXCR and keeps one entry per CDR3 protein. The data show more than 550,000 distinct CDR3 sequences, about 10% seen once. This specimen was PBMCs from the stem cell graft donor, taken from the stem cell graft. These receptors all stem from a human donor who donated a stem cell graft to a child with acute myeloid leukemia.

This clonotype was observed a handful of times. The genes are TRBV20-1 and TRBJ2-1; 12 positions agree with TRBD2. V lost 6 bases and J lost 7; bases outside the gene matches: 13. CDR3 length equals 16 residues. Germline-derived CDR1 and CDR2 are DFQATT and SNEGSKA (reference sequence). The chain's CDR3 is CSAETRLAGVGNEQFF. DNA of the CDR3: TGCAGTGCGGAGACGAGACTAGCGGGAGTCGGGAATGAGCAGTTCTTC.

This clonotype appeared many times. The gene calls are TRBV9 and TRBJ2-5, with 7 positions matching TRBD1. The V and J ends lost 0 bases and 5 bases, in that order; junction bases with no gene match: 4. CDR1 SGDLS and CDR2 YYNGEE come from the germline V gene. CDR3 length: 14 amino acids. CDR3 nucleotide sequence: TGTGCCAGCAGCGTAGAAGGGGGCGTCGAGACCCAGTACTTC. The encoded protein is CASSVEGGVETQYF.

This clonotype has just a few counts. The chain carries TRBV4-3 and TRBJ1-4; 7 bases agree with TRBD1. J was trimmed by 7 bases and V by 2 bases; bases with no gene match: 7. Germline assignment: CDR1 LGHNA and CDR2 YSLEER. The CDR3 totals 15 residues. This chain's CDR3 is CASSQTTGRGEKLFF. In DNA form, the CDR3 reads TGCGCCAGCAGCCAAACGACAGGGAGAGGTGAAAAACTGTTTTTT.

This clonotype showed up many times. V gene TRBV29-1 combines with J gene TRBJ2-1; D uncertain. V was clipped by 7 bases and J by 9 bases, with 25 bases between them. Germline-derived CDR1 and CDR2 are SQVTM and ANQGSEA. The CDR3 contains 15 residues. This CDR3 is CSAITEHYPSIEQFF. The CDR3 coding sequence is TGCAGCGCAATCACTGAGCACTACCCCTCAATTGAGCAGTTCTTC.

A few counts support this clonotype. The genes are TRBV9 and TRBJ1-5; 8 bases line up with TRBD1. Germline CDR1 and CDR2: SGDLS and YYNGEE. CDR3 length: 15 amino acids. Trimming took 3 bases from V and 3 from J; bases not matched to a gene: 5. The CDR3 loop reads CASSATGGANQPQHF. The CDR3 DNA follows: TGTGCCAGCAGCGCTACAGGGGGTGCCAATCAGCCCCAGCATTTT.

This clonotype appeared a few times. Possible read error: a much larger clone is one base away. V is TRBV11-1 and J is TRBJ2-7; TRBD2 matches at 10 bases. The germline gives CDR1 SGHAT, CDR2 FQDESV (reference sequence). Germline trimming cut 5 bases from V and 0 bases from J; bases unmatched to any gene: 1. This CDR3 comprises 14 residues. Here the CDR3 DNA reads TGTGCCAGCAGCACTAGCGGGATCTCCTACGAGCAGTACTTC. As protein: CASSTSGISYEQYF.

This clonotype has just a few counts. The CDR3 DNA reads as TGTGCCAGCAGTTACTCTAGGACTACCTACGAGCAGTACTTC. This encodes CASSYSRTTYEQYF. The rearrangement joins TRBV6-5 to TRBJ2-7; the D gene is possibly TRBD2 (6 bases). The CDR3 runs to 14 residues. Germline-derived CDR1 and CDR2 are MNHEY and SVGAGI. V dropped 0 bases and J dropped 2 bases, with 8 bases sitting between them.

The CDR3, as DNA: TGCGCCAGCAGCCAGAGGACAGAGTACGAGCAGTACTTC. This translates into CASSQRTEYEQYF. The rearrangement links TRBV5-1 to TRBJ2-7; possibly TRBD1 for D (6 bases). With 4 bases removed from V and 4 bases from J, the gap between germline ends came to 12 bases. The length of the CDR3 is 13 residues. Germline assignment: CDR1 SGHRS and CDR2 YFSETQ.

This clonotype was seen at least ten times. The chain has TRBV12-3 or TRBV12-4 and TRBJ2-1, with D possibly matching TRBD1 (6 bases). The CDR3 loop spans 12 amino acids. Trimming pared 7 bases from V and 4 bases from J, leaving 8 bases between. The CDR3 reads CASTQGYNEQFF. The DNA of the CDR3 is TGTGCCAGCACCCAGGGGTACAATGAGCAGTTCTTC.

In its sample, this clonotype was seen many times. This chain links TRBV29-1 with TRBJ2-7; 7 nucleotides align to TRBD1. Germline-derived CDR1 and CDR2 are SQVTM and ANQGSEA. V lost 7 bases and J lost 3; bases outside the gene matches: 12. This CDR3 spans 14 amino acids. The CDR3 loop reads CSATEPGQIYEQYF. CDR3 in DNA: TGCAGCGCCACAGAGCCGGGACAGATCTACGAGCAGTACTTC.

There are a few counts of this clonotype. This chain links TRBV2 with TRBJ2-1; 11 bases line up with TRBD2. V was pared by 7 bases and J by 1 base, with 3 bases of the junction left unmatched. This CDR3 is built from 15 residues. Germline CDR1 is SNHLY and CDR2 is FYNNEI. DNA for the CDR3: TGTGCCAGCACTGTAGCGGGAGGGTCCTACAATGAGCAGTTCTTC. Its protein is CASTVAGGSYNEQFF.

V usage is TRBV12-5 and J usage is TRBJ2-1; D is possibly TRBD1 (5 bases). V was cut by 3 bases and J by 5 bases, with 8 bases left in between. CDR1 and CDR2 from the germline V gene are LGHNT and FRNRAP. This CDR3 spans 13 amino acids. This chain's CDR3 is CASGFEGDNEQFF. The CDR3 DNA reads as TGTGCTAGTGGTTTTGAAGGGGACAATGAGCAGTTCTTC.

In its sample, this clonotype was seen many times. The chain uses TRBV28 and TRBJ2-7; unclear D gene. Germline V gene lookup returns CDR1 MDHEN and CDR2 SYDVKM. With 5 bases removed from V and 3 bases from J, the gap between germline ends came to 11 bases. The CDR3 covers 13 residues. This CDR3 reads CASSPGLGYEQYF. CDR3 nucleotides: TGTGCCAGCAGTCCCGGCCTAGGCTACGAGCAGTACTTC.

Only a few counts were recorded for this clonotype. The chain carries TRBV27 and TRBJ2-7; no clear D gene. CDR3 length: 12 residues. V shed 7 bases and J shed 2 bases, with 9 bases lying between them. Germline V gene data show CDR1 as MNHEY and CDR2 as SMNVEV (reference sequence). CDR3 bases: TGTGCCAGCAAAACAGCCACCTACGAGCAGTACTTC. This codes for CASKTATYEQYF.

This clonotype has only a few counts. The gene calls are TRBV2 and TRBJ2-3; D call uncertain. The CDR3 is 16 residues long. Trimming stripped 6 bases from V and 1 base from J, with 17 bases between. Germline-derived CDR1 and CDR2 are SNHLY and FYNNEI. CDR3 nucleotide sequence: TGTGCCAGCAGCGCCACTAAGACCTTGGGCACAGATACGCAGTATTTT. As protein: CASSATKTLGTDTQYF.

This clonotype was detected a few times. J is TRBJ2-2 and V is TRBV20-1, with TRBD1 matching 8 bases. Per germline, CDR1 DFQATT and CDR2 SNEGSKA (reference sequence). The CDR3 consists of 15 residues. V lost 6 bases and J lost 4; bases outside the gene matches: 10. CDR3 coding DNA: TGCAGTGCCGCGCCCAGGGGGCATTTCACCGGGGAGCTGTTTTTT. Its protein product is CSAAPRGHFTGELFF.

This clonotype has a handful of counts. The rearrangement links TRBV7-2 to TRBJ2-5; 7 bases align to TRBD1. V dropped 4 bases and J dropped 7; count of bases not matched to a gene: 6. The length of the CDR3 is 13 residues. Germline-derived CDR1 and CDR2 are SGHTA and FQGNSA. This CDR3 reads CASSSGQAGTQYF. In DNA, the CDR3 is TGTGCCAGCAGCTCTGGACAGGCAGGGACCCAGTACTTC.

J is TRBJ2-1 and V is TRBV20-1, with unresolved D. V lost 1 base, J lost 1 base, and 8 bases lay in between. Germline CDR1 and CDR2: DFQATT and SNEGSKA (reference sequence). The CDR3 totals 14 residues. The CDR3 loop reads CSARGVGSYNEQFF. The CDR3, as DNA: TGCAGTGCTAGAGGGGTGGGGTCCTACAATGAGCAGTTCTTC.

This rearrangement joins TRBV6-5 to TRBJ2-7; D is perhaps TRBD1 (5 bases). The CDR3 loop spans 15 amino acids. The germline V gene has CDR1 MNHEY and CDR2 SVGAGI. The V end was cut by 3 bases, the J end by 4 bases, with 16 bases between. The CDR3 nucleotides are TGTGCCAGCAGTTATGACAGTACCCTTCCTTACGAGCAGTACTTC. This sequence encodes CASSYDSTLPYEQYF.

This clonotype occurred a few times. The chain recombines TRBV6-2 or TRBV6-3 with TRBJ2-5, with 7 nucleotides matching TRBD2. The germline V gene encodes CDR1 MNHEY and CDR2 SVGEGT. V trimming: 0 bases; J trimming: 0 bases; junction bases outside the gene matches: 4. The CDR3 loop spans 16 amino acids. The DNA for the CDR3 is TGTGCCAGCAGTTACTCCCAGCGGGATGACCAAGAGACCCAGTACTTC. Its protein product is CASSYSQRDDQETQYF.

Only a few counts were recorded for this clonotype. The V call is TRBV30, the J call TRBJ2-5; no firm D call. V was clipped by 0 bases and J by 5 bases, with 10 bases between them. Germline V lookup: CDR1 GTSNPN, CDR2 SVGIG (reference sequence). This CDR3 contains 13 residues. The CDR3 DNA reads as TGTGCCTGGAGTGTACAAGGGCCCGAGACCCAGTACTTC. Its protein product is CAWSVQGPETQYF. The full variable domain, in which reference TRBV30 and TRBJ2-5 provide the parts outside the CDR3, is SQTIHQWPATLVQPVGSPLSLECTVEGTSNPNLYWYRQAAGRGLQLLFYSVGIGQISSEVPQNLSASRPQDRQFILSSKKLLLSDSGFYLCAWSVQGPETQYFGPGTRLLVL.

The rearrangement links TRBV6-1 to TRBJ2-3, with 10 bases aligning to TRBD2. Germline V gives CDR1 MNHNS, CDR2 SASEGT. With 3 bases clipped from V and 1 base from J, the junction kept 7 bases outside the gene matches. The CDR3 is made up of 17 amino acids. The CDR3 region has the DNA TGTGCCAGCAGTGACCTAACCGGGACTAGCGGCACAGATACGCAGTATTTT. Translation: CASSDLTGTSGTDTQYF.

This clonotype showed up many times. The CDR3 DNA reads TGTGCCAGCTCGGACCTTTCGGGGTGGGAGCCCCAGCATTTT. Residues: CASSDLSGWEPQHF. The chain links TRBV18 to TRBJ1-5, with D unresolved. Germline-derived CDR1 and CDR2 are KGHSH and LQKENI. Trimming cost V 6 bases and J 8 bases, with 17 bases left between them. The CDR3 loop spans 14 amino acids. The whole variable domain, filled in from reference TRBV18 and TRBJ1-5, reads NAGVMQNPRHLVRRRGQEARLRCSPMKGHSHVYWYRQLPEEGLKFMVYLQKENIIDESGMPKERFSAEFPKEGPSILRIQQVVRGDSAAYFCASSDLSGWEPQHFGDGTRLSIL.

This clonotype was observed many times. The V call is TRBV20-1, the J call TRBJ2-1; D uncertain. Germline CDR1 is DFQATT and CDR2 is SNEGSKA (reference sequence). The length of the CDR3 is 15 residues. V dropped 0 bases and J dropped 5 bases, with 14 bases sitting between them. CDR3 DNA: TGCAGTGCTAGAGATGTGGTAGCCTTAAACAATGAGCAGTTCTTC. Its protein product is CSARDVVALNNEQFF.

This clonotype was counted many times. The J gene is TRBJ1-2, the V gene TRBV7-9, with a tentative D call TRBD1 (5 bases). Per germline, CDR1 SEHNR and CDR2 FQNEAQ (reference sequence). The V end lost 8 bases, the J end lost 5 bases, and 12 bases lay between the germline ends. There are 12 residues in the CDR3. CDR3 DNA sequence: TGTGCCAGCGAGGGGACGGATTATGGCTACACCTTC. Amino acid sequence: CASEGTDYGYTF. The variable domain in full, with the rest retrieved from reference TRBV7-9 and TRBJ1-2, is DTGVSQNPRHKITKRGQNVTFRCDPISEHNRLYWYRQTLGQGPEFLTYFQNEAQLEKSRLLSDRFSAERPKGSFSTLEIQRTEQGDSAMYLCASEGTDYGYTFGSGTRLTVV.